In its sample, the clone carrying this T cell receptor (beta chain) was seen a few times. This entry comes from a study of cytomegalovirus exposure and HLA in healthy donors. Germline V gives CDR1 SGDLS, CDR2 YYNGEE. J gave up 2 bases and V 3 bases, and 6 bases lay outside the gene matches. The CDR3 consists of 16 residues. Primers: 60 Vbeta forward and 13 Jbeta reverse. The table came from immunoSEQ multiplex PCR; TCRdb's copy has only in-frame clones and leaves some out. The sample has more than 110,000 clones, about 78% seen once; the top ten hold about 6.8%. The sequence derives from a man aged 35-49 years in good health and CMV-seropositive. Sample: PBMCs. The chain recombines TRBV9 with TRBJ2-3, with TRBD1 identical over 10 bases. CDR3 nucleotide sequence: TGTGCCAGCAGCGCTTTCGGGACAGGGGCCACAGATACGCAGTATTTT. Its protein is CASSAFGTGATDTQYF.